A selection of T cell receptor beta chains follows, all from one sample in a study of T cell changes during pregnancy in multiple sclerosis. Sequencing was performed with immunoSEQ multiplex PCR; in TCRdb, only in-frame clones are kept and a portion is missing. The table has 55,000 to 70,000 clones, 89% seen once. The sample in question was peripheral blood, obtained after pregnancy. The origin of the receptors is a female donor with multiple sclerosis, enrolled in a pregnancy study. CDR3s include the opening cysteine and the closing phenylalanine or tryptophan. The order of the fields is CDR3 length, V gene, clone size, J gene, D gene, CDR3 DNA, CDR3 protein. A D gene is named only where the DNA matches it firmly. A row's size may be missing; if present it is once, few, many or a size class.

12	TRBV5-8	.	TRBJ2-1	.	TGTGCCAGCCGCTTCATCTCTGGGGGGAGGTTCTTC	CASRFISGGRFF
12	TRBV7-6	once	TRBJ2-3	.	TGTGCCAGCAGTCCCACTCGGGATACGCAGTATTTT	CASSPTRDTQYF
14	TRBV13	few	TRBJ2-7	.	TGTGCCAGCAGCTTAGGGACTAGGGGAAACGAGCAGTACTTC	CASSLGTRGNEQYF
19	TRBV27	.	TRBJ2-7	.	TGTGCCAGCAGTTTCCGCTTCCGGCCCACAGGGAACTTAGTAGGCGAGCAGTACTTC	CASSFRFRPTGNLVGEQYF
16	TRBV9	.	TRBJ2-1	.	TGTGCCAGCAGCTTTCTTCAGGGGAGCACCTACAATGAGCAGTTCTTC	CASSFLQGSTYNEQFF
14	TRBV5-1	.	TRBJ2-7	.	TGCGCCAGCAGCCTATGGGACAGGCGGGGGGAGCAGTACTTC	CASSLWDRRGEQYF
16	TRBV13	.	TRBJ1-6	.	TGTGCCAGCAGCTTAGCGGCTCGGGGTCAGAGTTCACCCCTCCACTTT	CASSLAARGQSSPLHF
15	TRBV6-5	once	TRBJ1-1	.	TGTGCCAGCAGTTATCTGGGGGAGGGGAACACTGAAGCTTTCTTT	CASSYLGEGNTEAFF
18	TRBV7-8	.	TRBJ1-1	TRBD1	TGTGCCAGCAGCACCAACCGGCGGACAGGGTTGATGAACACTGAAGCTTTCTTT	CASSTNRRTGLMNTEAFF
17	TRBV19	.	TRBJ2-2	TRBD2	TGTGCCAGTAGTCCTGGGACTAGCGGGGGGTACACCGGGGAGCTGTTTTTT	CASSPGTSGGYTGELFF
13	TRBV30	once	TRBJ1-2	.	TGTGCCTGGAGTGCCGGAGGGTCTATGGGCTACACCTTC	CAWSAGGSMGYTF
13	TRBV7-8	once	TRBJ2-5	.	TGTGCCAGCAGCTTGGAGGCTTTGGAGACCCAGTACTTC	CASSLEALETQYF
18	TRBV5-4	.	TRBJ1-2	TRBD1	TGTGCCAGCAGCTCGACTCGGGGGGACAGGGGGCGTAACTATGGCTACACCTTC	CASSSTRGDRGRNYGYTF
15	TRBV9	.	TRBJ1-5	.	TGTGCCAGCAGCGTAGGCGGTACTAGCAATCAGCCCCAGCATTTT	CASSVGGTSNQPQHF
14	TRBV6-5	.	TRBJ2-1	.	TGTGCCAGCAGTTACTATCCCACCTACAATGAGCAGTTCTTC	CASSYYPTYNEQFF
15	TRBV4-2	.	TRBJ1-1	.	TGTGCCAGCAGCCAACCCTCAGGGGAAGGCACTGAAGCTTTCTTT	CASSQPSGEGTEAFF
16	TRBV11-2	.	TRBJ1-2	.	TGTGCCAGCAGGCACCTTGGGGGGGGAGCTAACTATGGCTACACCTTC	CASRHLGGGANYGYTF
12	TRBV19	.	TRBJ2-1	.	TGTGCCGTGCACATATCCTTCAATGAGCAGTTCTTC	CAVHISFNEQFF
15	TRBV18	once	TRBJ2-7	TRBD1	TGTGCCAGCTCTCGCGGGACAGGAGGGAACTACGAGCAGTACTTC	CASSRGTGGNYEQYF
15	TRBV7-9	.	TRBJ2-7	TRBD2	TGTGCCAGCAGCTTAGGTCTAGCGGGGGTCGACGAGCAGTACTTC	CASSLGLAGVDEQYF
16	TRBV6-5	few	TRBJ1-2	.	TGTGCCAGCAGTTACCAAAAAGACTGGGCTAACTATGGCTACACCTTC	CASSYQKDWANYGYTF
16	TRBV7-8	.	TRBJ1-4	TRBD1	TGTGCCAGCAGCTTATTCCCGACAGGGCCCGGTGAAAAACTGTTTTTT	CASSLFPTGPGEKLFF
14	TRBV10-1	.	TRBJ2-1	.	TGCGCCAGCAGTCACCCCAGACTCCCGGCGGAGCAGTTCTTC	CASSHPRLPAEQFF
17	TRBV5-8	.	TRBJ1-5	.	TGTACAGAGCAGGCAAGAGCCCCCAACCCACCCAATCAGCCCCAGCATTTT	CTEQARAPNPPNQPQHF
15	TRBV5-4	.	TRBJ2-5	TRBD2	TGTGCCAGCAGCCCTGAAAGCGGGGGGTTGGCGACCCAGTACTTC	CASSPESGGLATQYF
19	TRBV14	.	TRBJ2-3	.	TGTGCCAGCAGCCAAGAAAGGGGTCCATCCGACATATACACAGATACGCAGTATTTT	CASSQERGPSDIYTDTQYF
20	TRBV4-2	.	TRBJ2-1	TRBD2	TGTGCCAGCAGCCAAGGGGGGGGTAGCGGGGCTTACACCTCCTACAATGAGCAGTTCTTC	CASSQGGGSGAYTSYNEQFF
12	TRBV5-4	.	TRBJ1-2	TRBD1	TGTGCCAGCAGCTTTGGGACAGGCGGCTACACCTTC	CASSFGTGGYTF
13	TRBV21-1	.	TRBJ2-7	.	TGTGCCAGCAGCAACCCCAGGGACTACGAGCAGTACTTC	CASSNPRDYEQYF
15	TRBV7-8	.	TRBJ2-3	.	TGTGCCAGCAGCTCCCGCCGGGGGAGCACAGATACGCAGTATTTT	CASSSRRGSTDTQYF
14	TRBV5-1	.	TRBJ2-3	.	TGCGCCACCCAACTCGCGGGGCTTGGAGATACGCAGTATTTT	CATQLAGLGDTQYF
15	TRBV14	.	TRBJ2-3	.	TGTGCCAGCAGCCCCTACTGGGCCAGCACAGATACGCAGTATTTT	CASSPYWASTDTQYF
16	TRBV4-3	.	TRBJ1-1	.	TGCGCCAGCAGCCAAGATAGCGCGGTACGGTACACTGAAGCTTTCTTT	CASSQDSAVRYTEAFF
16	TRBV15	.	TRBJ1-4	.	TGTGCCACCAGCAGACAACCGGGACAATTAAATGAAAAACTGTTTTTT	CATSRQPGQLNEKLFF
16	TRBV4-3	.	TRBJ2-1	.	TGCGCCAGCAGCCAAGGGACCCTAGCGATTAGCAATGAGCAGTTCTTC	CASSQGTLAISNEQFF
16	TRBV5-1	.	TRBJ2-7	TRBD1	TGCGCCAGCAGCGCCCGGACAGGGATGTTTTCCTACGAGCAGTACTTC	CASSARTGMFSYEQYF
13	TRBV19	.	TRBJ1-1	TRBD1	TGTGCCAGTAGATACAGGGGGGACACTGAAGCTTTCTTT	CASRYRGDTEAFF
16	TRBV7-9	.	TRBJ2-1	TRBD2	TGTGCCAGCAGCCCCCAGAATACGTTTCGGGGGGGTGAGCAGTTCTTC	CASSPQNTFRGGEQFF
15	TRBV19	.	TRBJ1-5	TRBD1	TGTGCCAGTAGTACCTTAACAGGGGTGGGGCAGCCCCAGCATTTT	CASSTLTGVGQPQHF
16	TRBV5-5	.	TRBJ1-2	TRBD1	TGTGCCAGCAGCTTATGGGACAGGGCGGAGTACTATGGCTACACCTTC	CASSLWDRAEYYGYTF
14	TRBV5-1	once	TRBJ2-3	TRBD1	TGCGCCAGCAGCATTGGACAGGGCACAGATACGCAGTATTTT	CASSIGQGTDTQYF
17	TRBV4-3	.	TRBJ1-6	.	TGCGCCAGCAGCCAAGATTTCTCAGGCATCGCTAATTCACCCCTCCACTTT	CASSQDFSGIANSPLHF